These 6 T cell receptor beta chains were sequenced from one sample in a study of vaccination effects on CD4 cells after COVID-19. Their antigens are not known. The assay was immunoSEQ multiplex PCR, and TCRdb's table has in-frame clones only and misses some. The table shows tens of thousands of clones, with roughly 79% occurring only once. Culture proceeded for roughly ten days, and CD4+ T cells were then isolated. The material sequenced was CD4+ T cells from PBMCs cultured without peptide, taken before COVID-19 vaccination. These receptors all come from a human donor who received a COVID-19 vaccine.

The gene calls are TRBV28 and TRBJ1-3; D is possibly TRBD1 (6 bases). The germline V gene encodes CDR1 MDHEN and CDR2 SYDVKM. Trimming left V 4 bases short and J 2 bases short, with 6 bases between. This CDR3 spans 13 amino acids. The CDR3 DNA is TGTGCCAGCAGTTCAGGGGCTGGAAACACCATATATTTT. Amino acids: CASSSGAGNTIYF.

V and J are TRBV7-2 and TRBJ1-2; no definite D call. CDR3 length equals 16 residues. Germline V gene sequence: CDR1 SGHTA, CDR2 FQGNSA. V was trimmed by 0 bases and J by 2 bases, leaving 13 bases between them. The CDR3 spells CASSLAGWQQNYGYTF. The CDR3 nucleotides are TGTGCCAGCAGCTTAGCCGGGTGGCAGCAGAACTATGGCTACACCTTC.

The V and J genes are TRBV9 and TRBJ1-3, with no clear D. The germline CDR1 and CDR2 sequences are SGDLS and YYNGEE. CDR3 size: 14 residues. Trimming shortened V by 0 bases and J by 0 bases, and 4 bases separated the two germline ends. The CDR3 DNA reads TGTGCCAGCAGCGTAGAGTCCTCTGGAAACACCATATATTTT. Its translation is CASSVESSGNTIYF.

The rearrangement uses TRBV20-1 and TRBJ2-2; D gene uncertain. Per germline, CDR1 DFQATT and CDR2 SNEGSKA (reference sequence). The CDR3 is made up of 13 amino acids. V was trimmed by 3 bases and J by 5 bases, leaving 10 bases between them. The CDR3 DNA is TGCAGTGCTAGTTTGTCGCGGACCGGGGAGCTGTTTTTT. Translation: CSASLSRTGELFF.

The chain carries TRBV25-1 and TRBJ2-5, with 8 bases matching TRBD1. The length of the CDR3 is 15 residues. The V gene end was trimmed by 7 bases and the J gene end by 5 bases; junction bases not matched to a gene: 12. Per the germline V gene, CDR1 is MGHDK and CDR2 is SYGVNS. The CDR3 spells CASKPGQVLGETQYF. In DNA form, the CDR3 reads TGTGCCAGCAAACCGGGACAGGTTCTTGGGGAGACCCAGTACTTC. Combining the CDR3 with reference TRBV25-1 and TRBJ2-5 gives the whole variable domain EADIYQTPRYLVIGTGKKITLECSQTMGHDKMYWYQQDPGMELHLIHYSYGVNSTEKGDLSSESTVSRIRTEHFPLTLESARPSHTSQYLCASKPGQVLGETQYFGPGTRLLVL.

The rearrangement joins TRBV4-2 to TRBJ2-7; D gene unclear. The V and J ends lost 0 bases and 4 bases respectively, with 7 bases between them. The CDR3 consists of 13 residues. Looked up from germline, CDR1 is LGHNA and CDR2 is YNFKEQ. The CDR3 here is CASSQEAVYEQYF. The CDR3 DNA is TGTGCCAGCAGCCAAGAGGCAGTTTACGAGCAGTACTTC.